The 4 T cell receptor beta chains below come from one sample, sequenced in a study of blood T cell repertoires in COVID-19. This table comes from immunoSEQ multiplex PCR, and its TCRdb copy is limited to in-frame clones, with some not included. The repertoire includes about 94,000 clones, around 75% of them detected once, and roughly 6.3% sits in the top ten. The sequenced sample was peripheral blood. The receptor source for this set is a man aged 70 or older with COVID-19, enrolled during active disease.

The chain is built from TRBV7-9 and TRBJ2-7; 8 positions agree with TRBD1. The CDR3 consists of 13 residues. Germline CDR1 and CDR2: SEHNR and FQNEAQ (reference sequence). J lost 4 bases, V lost 5 bases, and 4 bases had no gene match. CDR3 residues: CASSPGQGYEQYF. Written as DNA, the CDR3 is TGTGCCAGCAGCCCAGGACAGGGTTACGAGCAGTACTTC. Combining the CDR3 with reference TRBV7-9 and TRBJ2-7 gives the whole variable domain DTGVSQNPRHKITKRGQNVTFRCDPISEHNRLYWYRQTLGQGPEFLTYFQNEAQLEKSRLLSDRFSAERPKGSFSTLEIQRTEQGDSAMYLCASSPGQGYEQYFGPGTRLTVT.

The CDR3 DNA reads as TGCAGTGCTCCATCCGAGACCCAGTACTTC. It encodes CSAPSETQYF. The J gene is TRBJ2-5, the V gene TRBV20-1; no reliable D call. Germline assignment: CDR1 DFQATT and CDR2 SNEGSKA (reference sequence). Trimming took 5 bases from V and 5 from J, leaving 6 bases between them. CDR3 length: 10 amino acids.

The chain uses TRBV29-1 and TRBJ1-1, with 10 bases identical to TRBD1. Trimming cost V 7 bases and J 5 bases; bases outside gene matches: 7. There are 13 residues in the CDR3. Germline V gene lookup returns CDR1 SQVTM and CDR2 ANQGSEA. CDR3 region: CSDRQGARTEAFF. The CDR3 DNA reads TGCAGCGACCGACAGGGGGCGCGGACTGAAGCTTTCTTT.

The V and J genes are TRBV27 and TRBJ1-5, with TRBD1 identical over 8 bases. The CDR3 consists of 15 residues. V trimming: 7 bases; J trimming: 0 bases; junction bases outside the gene matches: 5. Per the germline V gene, CDR1 is MNHEY and CDR2 is SMNVEV (reference sequence). CDR3 DNA sequence: TGTGCCAGCAAATACGACAGGGGTAGCAATCAGCCCCAGCATTTT. Translated: CASKYDRGSNQPQHF.